This is a list of T cell receptor beta chains from one sample in a study of T cell responses to AZD1222 COVID-19 vaccine. The assay was immunoSEQ multiplex PCR, and TCRdb's table has in-frame clones only and misses some. Here the sample spans around 44,000 clones, around 86% being singletons. The material sequenced was peripheral blood, taken 28 days after the second AZD1222 dose. These TCRs come from an adult who received the AZD1222 COVID-19 vaccine. Each CDR3 is given with its conserved first and last residue. The D gene is left open where the match is weak. Some rows mark clone size as missing; the rest say once, few, many or name a class of expanded clone.

v_call	j_call	d_call	clone_size	cdr3_aa	cdr3_nt
TRBV27	TRBJ2-1	-	-	CASSLFSGTGQVYNEQFF	TGTGCCAGCAGTTTATTCTCTGGAACGGGGCAGGTCTACAATGAGCAGTTCTTC
TRBV6-2/TRBV6-3	TRBJ2-4	-	-	CASSYSWNIQYF	TGTGCCAGCAGTTACTCGTGGAACATTCAGTACTTC
TRBV5-6	TRBJ2-7	TRBD2	-	CASSFQTGGEQYF	TGTGCCAGCAGCTTTCAGACGGGGGGCGAGCAGTACTTC
TRBV6-5	TRBJ1-5	-	-	CASSYSGGFNQPQHF	TGTGCCAGCAGTTACTCGGGCGGTTTCAATCAGCCCCAGCATTTT
TRBV28	TRBJ2-5	-	-	CASSDGSIGTQYF	TGTGCCAGCAGCGACGGGTCAATCGGGACCCAGTACTTC
TRBV19	TRBJ2-7	-	-	CASSIQGTRDEQYF	TGTGCCAGTAGTATCCAGGGGACCAGGGACGAGCAGTACTTC
TRBV18	TRBJ2-7	-	once	CASSPVSGGNEQYF	TGTGCCAGCTCACCGGTATCGGGGGGCAACGAGCAGTACTTC
TRBV12-5	TRBJ2-2	-	-	CASGLVTTGPNTGELFF	TGTGCTAGTGGTTTGGTAACGACGGGACCGAACACCGGGGAGCTGTTTTTT
TRBV7-2	TRBJ1-3	-	-	CASSLAHSISGNTIYF	TGTGCCAGCAGCTTAGCGCACAGCATCTCTGGAAACACCATATATTTT
TRBV7-9	TRBJ2-7	-	few	CASSLVEGKSYEQYF	TGTGCCAGCAGCTTAGTCGAGGGGAAATCTTACGAGCAGTACTTC
TRBV2	TRBJ2-7	-	few	CASSRAYEQYF	TGTGCCAGTAGCCGAGCCTACGAGCAGTACTTC
TRBV11-3	TRBJ1-1	-	-	CASSSRVAGDAFF	TGTGCCAGCAGCTCCCGGGTGGCAGGGGATGCTTTCTTT
TRBV6-2/TRBV6-3	TRBJ2-1	TRBD1	-	CASSTRTGGVGINEQFF	TGTGCCAGCAGTACCCGGACAGGGGGAGTTGGTATAAATGAGCAGTTCTTC
TRBV12-5	TRBJ1-2	-	-	CASGSAGTGGSGYTF	TGTGCTAGTGGTTCGGCTGGAACGGGGGGCAGTGGCTACACCTTC
TRBV6-2/TRBV6-3	TRBJ2-1	-	-	CASSSLRVRRDEQFF	TGTGCCAGCAGCTCTTTACGCGTTCGGCGCGATGAGCAGTTCTTC
TRBV7-2	TRBJ2-6	-	-	CASSGPVSGANVLTF	TGTGCCAGCAGCGGCCCGGTCTCTGGGGCCAACGTCCTGACTTTC
TRBV6-2/TRBV6-3	TRBJ2-1	TRBD2	-	CASSTGTSGTNEQFF	TGTGCCAGCAGTACCGGGACTAGCGGGACTAATGAGCAGTTCTTC
TRBV10-3	TRBJ2-1	-	few	CATLGEAKGYEQFF	TGTGCCACCCTAGGGGAGGCTAAGGGGTATGAGCAGTTCTTC
TRBV6-5	TRBJ2-3	-	-	CASSYWASHKYF	TGTGCCAGCAGTTACTGGGCCTCACATAAGTATTTT
TRBV7-9	TRBJ1-5	TRBD1	-	CASSGDRGNQPQHF	TGTGCCAGCAGCGGGGACAGGGGGAATCAGCCCCAGCATTTT
TRBV6-5	TRBJ1-2	-	-	CASSYGRRDGYTF	TGTGCCAGCAGTTACGGGAGGCGCGATGGCTACACCTTC
TRBV28	TRBJ2-1	-	-	CASSFGQPHGQFF	TGTGCCAGCAGTTTTGGTCAGCCACATGGGCAGTTCTTC
TRBV18	TRBJ1-1	-	-	CASSPRRQGRYTEAFF	TGTGCCAGCTCACCACGGCGGCAGGGTAGGTACACTGAAGCTTTCTTT
TRBV12-3/TRBV12-4	TRBJ1-2	-	once	CASSFPRGGYTF	TGTGCCAGCAGTTTTCCGCGGGGGGGCTACACCTTC
TRBV5-5	TRBJ2-3	TRBD2	-	CASSFPSGRGGDTQYF	TGTGCCAGCAGCTTCCCTAGCGGGAGGGGGGGAGATACGCAGTATTTT
TRBV3-1/TRBV3-2	TRBJ1-5	-	-	CASSRTVNQPQHF	TGTGCCAGCAGCAGGACAGTCAATCAGCCCCAGCATTTT
TRBV4-1	TRBJ2-7	TRBD2	few	CASSQFDGRNEQYF	TGCGCCAGCAGCCAATTCGACGGGAGGAACGAGCAGTACTTC
TRBV7-8	TRBJ2-5	TRBD2	-	CASSSLAGGVQETQYF	TGTGCCAGCAGCTCTTTAGCGGGAGGTGTCCAAGAGACCCAGTACTTC
TRBV19	TRBJ2-1	TRBD2	-	CASSMPRLAAYNEQFF	TGTGCCAGTAGTATGCCACGACTAGCAGCATACAATGAGCAGTTCTTC
TRBV19	TRBJ2-3	-	few	CASSIDPSRRDTQYF	TGTGCCAGTAGTATAGACCCTAGCCGGCGGGATACGCAGTATTTT
TRBV28	TRBJ1-2	-	-	CASSLGAGRLYGYTF	TGTGCCAGCAGTTTAGGGGCAGGGAGACTTTATGGCTACACCTTC
TRBV9	TRBJ2-7	TRBD1	-	CASSGGVTGIPGEQYF	TGTGCCAGCAGCGGAGGGGTGACAGGGATCCCGGGGGAGCAGTACTTC
TRBV4-2	TRBJ2-5	TRBD2	-	CASSQALAGGTEETQYF	TGTGCCAGCAGCCAAGCCCTAGCGGGAGGAACTGAAGAGACCCAGTACTTC
TRBV15	TRBJ2-5	TRBD2	-	CATSLDRGGQETQYF	TGTGCCACCAGCCTAGATCGGGGGGGGCAAGAGACCCAGTACTTC
TRBV12-3/TRBV12-4	TRBJ1-1	-	-	CASSPDGNTEAFF	TGTGCCAGCAGTCCCGACGGGAACACTGAAGCTTTCTTT
TRBV5-1	TRBJ1-6	TRBD1	-	CASSLATTGTSPLHF	TGCGCCAGCAGCTTGGCCACGACAGGGACTTCACCCCTCCACTTT
TRBV24-1	TRBJ2-5	TRBD1	-	CATSDLNRGLETQYF	TGTGCCACCAGTGATTTGAACAGGGGGCTGGAGACCCAGTACTTC